The 32 T cell receptor beta chains given below trace back to one sample, sequenced in a study of T-cell reconstitution after alpha-beta-depleted transplantation in children. Preparation of the TCRbeta library used unique molecular identifiers. Each CDR3 protein is one row after TCRdb ran MiXCR on the PCR reads. The table records fewer than 1 million distinct CDR3 sequences, about 16% of them present only once. The sample consisted of PBMCs, mostly from graft donor cells, taken 360 days after TCRalphabeta/CD19-depleted stem cell transplant. These receptors all come from a male patient aged 5 to 17 who had a stem cell transplant for acute lymphoblastic leukemia, so the T cells may come from the graft donor.

The chain has TRBV7-2 and TRBJ2-1; 9 bases match TRBD2. Germline V gene sequence: CDR1 SGHTA, CDR2 FQGNSA. With 4 bases clipped from V and 0 bases from J, the junction kept 4 bases outside the gene matches. This CDR3 comprises 16 residues. The DNA of the CDR3 is TGTGCCAGCAGCTCTAGTAGCGGGAGCTCCTACAATGAGCAGTTCTTC. This translates into CASSSSSGSSYNEQFF.

This clonotype was detected a few times. This sequence joins TRBV7-6 and TRBJ2-5; either TRBD1 or TRBD2 may supply D (7 bases each). V lost 7 bases and J 3 bases, leaving 18 bases between the germline ends. The germline V gene has CDR1 SGHVS and CDR2 FNYEAQ. This CDR3 contains 15 residues. DNA for the CDR3: TGTGCCAGCACTCAGGGGGGGGGGCGGAAAGAGACCCAGTACTTC. Translated: CASTQGGGRKETQYF.

The chain uses TRBV4-2 and TRBJ2-7; D is perhaps TRBD1 (6 bases). V dropped 3 bases and J dropped 2 bases, with 11 bases sitting between them. The germline V gene encodes CDR1 LGHNA and CDR2 YNFKEQ. The CDR3 runs 14 residues. CDR3 amino acids: CASSQGASAYEQYF. CDR3 sequence (DNA): TGTGCCAGCAGCCAGGGGGCCTCGGCCTACGAGCAGTACTTC.

The chain uses TRBV5-1 and TRBJ2-2; unclear D gene. Germline values: CDR1 SGHRS, CDR2 YFSETQ. The germline V and J ends were trimmed by 1 base and 2 bases, with 12 bases remaining between them. The CDR3 is 16 amino acids. The CDR3 bases are TGCGCCAGCAGCTTGCGTATCGACCTAAACACCGGGGAGCTGTTTTTT. This codes for CASSLRIDLNTGELFF.

Only one count was recorded for this clonotype. One junction end does not reproduce the germline sequence, and a read error may be involved. The V call is TRBV20-1, the J call TRBJ1-4; no definite D call. Germline loops: CDR1 DFQATT, CDR2 SNEGSKA (reference sequence). The CDR3 is 13 residues long. CDR3 loop: CSARDGQQEKLIF. CDR3 bases: TGCAGTGCTAGAGATGGCCAGCAAGAAAAACTGATTTTT.

Here the CDR3 reads CASRPQGLAEQYF. The CDR3 DNA sequence: TGTGCCAGCAGACCACAGGGTCTGGCCGAGCAGTACTTC. V gene TRBV11-2 combines with J gene TRBJ2-7, with a possible D match to TRBD1 (6 bases). The CDR3 spans 13 residues. The germline gives CDR1 SGHAT, CDR2 FQNNGV. Between the trimmed V and J ends, which lost 6 bases and 6 bases, there was a span of 15 bases.

This clonotype was observed a few times. The chain has TRBV5-5 and TRBJ1-2; possibly TRBD1 for D (5 bases). The CDR3 consists of 14 residues. The V gene lost 6 bases and the J gene lost 4 bases, with 16 bases spanning the gap. The germline CDR1 and CDR2 sequences are SGHKS and YYEKEE (reference sequence). The CDR3 region is CASTFGGFAYGYTF. CDR3 bases: TGTGCCAGCACCTTTGGGGGGTTCGCCTATGGCTACACCTTC.

The chain recombines TRBV29-1 with TRBJ2-1, with TRBD2 matching over 7 bases. Germline assignment: CDR1 SQVTM and CDR2 ANQGSEA. The CDR3 contains 14 residues. The trim removed 7 bases at V and 0 bases at J, leaving 6 bases unmatched. The CDR3 protein is CSAWGGSSYNEQFF. CDR3 DNA sequence: TGCAGCGCGTGGGGGGGAAGCTCCTACAATGAGCAGTTCTTC.

This clonotype was counted ten times or more. The chain is built from TRBV20-1 and TRBJ2-7, with D maybe TRBD2 (5 bases). The CDR3 contains 13 residues. Trimming shortened V by 5 bases and J by 0 bases, and 11 bases separated the two germline ends. Germline V CDR1 and CDR2: DFQATT, SNEGSKA (reference sequence). The CDR3 spells CSAPDWSSYEQYF. DNA for the CDR3: TGCAGTGCTCCGGACTGGAGCTCCTACGAGCAGTACTTC.

This chain connects TRBV7-8 to TRBJ2-7; a weak D match, TRBD1 (5 bases). Germline V gives CDR1 SGHVS, CDR2 FQNEAQ. This CDR3 has 15 residues. The V end was cut by 5 bases, the J end by 6 bases, with 20 bases between. Here the CDR3 reads CASSDTGTGTGEQYF. CDR3 bases: TGTGCCAGCAGCGATACAGGTACCGGCACTGGCGAGCAGTACTTC.

This clonotype came up many times. The chain joins TRBV7-2 to TRBJ2-2; D is unresolved. Germline loops: CDR1 SGHTA, CDR2 FQGNSA. This CDR3 spans 12 amino acids. V lost 7 bases and J lost 0, with 3 bases in between. This CDR3 is CASTTNTGELFF. CDR3 nucleotide sequence: TGTGCCAGCACCACGAACACCGGGGAGCTGTTTTTT.

This clonotype was seen more than once but under ten times. J is TRBJ1-5 and V is TRBV27; 9 bases fit TRBD1. CDR1 MNHEY and CDR2 SMNVEV come from the germline V gene (reference sequence). The CDR3 totals 16 residues. V dropped 6 bases and J dropped 6; count of bases not matched to a gene: 12. In DNA form, the CDR3 reads TGTGCCAGCAGCCGGACAGGGGCGGCGGTGGGTCAGCCCCAGCATTTT. Amino acid sequence: CASSRTGAAVGQPQHF.

The CDR3 region has the DNA TGCAGCGTTGAAGATAGTGGGAGGGGTTCCTACGAGCAGTACTTC. Translated, it gives CSVEDSGRGSYEQYF. The chain recombines TRBV29-1 with TRBJ2-7, with 7 positions matching TRBD2. The CDR3 is 15 residues long. Per the germline V gene, CDR1 is SQVTM and CDR2 is ANQGSEA. Germline trimming cut 0 bases from V and 1 base from J; bases unmatched to any gene: 6.

A few counts support this clonotype. The chain links TRBV20-1 to TRBJ2-5; a possible D gene is TRBD1 (6 bases). The V end was cut by 5 bases, the J end by 5 bases, with 21 bases between. The CDR3 has 15 amino acids. Germline assignment: CDR1 DFQATT and CDR2 SNEGSKA (reference sequence). The CDR3 bases are TGCAGTGCTCCGCCTTACAGGGTAGGGTGGGAGACCCAGTACTTC. This encodes CSAPPYRVGWETQYF.

V and J are TRBV5-1 and TRBJ2-1; D uncertain. The length of the CDR3 is 11 residues. Per the germline V gene, CDR1 is SGHRS and CDR2 is YFSETQ. With 5 bases removed from V and 8 bases from J, the gap between germline ends came to 8 bases. CDR3 region: CASRQSYEQFF. CDR3 nucleotide sequence: TGCGCCAGCAGGCAGAGTTATGAGCAGTTCTTC. The full variable domain, with the rest looked up from reference TRBV5-1 and TRBJ2-1, is KAGVTQTPRYLIKTRGQQVTLSCSPISGHRSVSWYQQTPGQGLQFLFEYFSETQRNKGNFPGRFSGRQFSNSRSEMNVSTLELGDSALYLCASRQSYEQFFGPGTRLTVL.

The chain has TRBV18 and TRBJ2-4; D is possibly TRBD2 (5 bases). CDR3 size: 15 residues. V shed 0 bases and J shed 7 bases, with 13 bases lying between them. Germline loops: CDR1 KGHSH, CDR2 LQKENI. CDR3 DNA: TGTGCCAGCTCACCACCGGAGGTTCTTTGGAACATTCAGTACTTC. It specifies CASSPPEVLWNIQYF.

This clonotype was seen a handful of times. This chain links TRBV25-1 with TRBJ1-1, with D possibly TRBD1 on 5 matching bases. The CDR3 has 12 residues. Between the trimmed V and J ends, which lost 3 bases and 11 bases, there was a span of 13 bases. The germline gives CDR1 MGHDK, CDR2 SYGVNS. DNA of the CDR3: TGTGCCAGCAGTGATCCAGGGAGTGATGCTTTCTTT. This sequence encodes CASSDPGSDAFF. Variable domain in full (rest from reference TRBV25-1 and TRBJ1-1): EADIYQTPRYLVIGTGKKITLECSQTMGHDKMYWYQQDPGMELHLIHYSYGVNSTEKGDLSSESTVSRIRTEHFPLTLESARPSHTSQYLCASSDPGSDAFFGQGTRLTVV.

This clonotype was detected many times. In DNA, the CDR3 is TGCAGCGTTGAAGATCTACTAGCGGGAGTTACAGATACGCAGTATTTT. Its protein is CSVEDLLAGVTDTQYF. This chain connects TRBV29-1 to TRBJ2-3; TRBD2 agrees at 11 bases. The CDR3 contains 16 residues. CDR1 and CDR2 from the germline V gene are SQVTM and ANQGSEA. Trimming cost V 0 bases and J 3 bases; bases outside gene matches: 5.

This clonotype turned up a few times. This chain joins TRBV13 and TRBJ2-2; D gene ambiguous. Trimming stripped 3 bases from V and 4 bases from J, with 9 bases between. Germline V gene data show CDR1 as PRHDT and CDR2 as FYEKMQ (reference sequence). This CDR3 has 14 amino acids. CDR3 in DNA: TGTGCCAGCAGCTTCGGGTCGCGCACCGGGGAGCTGTTTTTT. Translated, it gives CASSFGSRTGELFF.

The chain has TRBV10-3 and TRBJ2-7; perhaps D is TRBD1 or TRBD2 (5 bases each). Germline CDR1 reads ENHRY; CDR2 reads SYGVKD. The V gene lost 9 bases and the J gene lost 3 bases, with 15 bases spanning the gap. The CDR3 spans 13 residues. The CDR3, as DNA: TGTGCCATGTGGGACGGGACCAACTACGAGCAGTACTTC. As protein: CAMWDGTNYEQYF.

The chain couples TRBV19 to TRBJ2-1; 12 nucleotides agree with TRBD2. This CDR3 is built from 15 residues. V shed 7 bases and J 6 bases; nucleotides not matched to a gene: 7. Germline V CDR1 and CDR2: LNHDA, SQIVND (reference sequence). The CDR3 sequence: CASTLLAGGGNEQFF. The CDR3 DNA reads TGTGCCAGTACCTTACTAGCGGGAGGAGGCAATGAGCAGTTCTTC.

The chain employs TRBV5-6 and TRBJ1-5; TRBD1 is a possible D gene (6 bases). Looked up from germline, CDR1 is SGHDT and CDR2 is YYEEEE. The CDR3 has 16 amino acids. V was trimmed by 2 bases and J by 2 bases, leaving 14 bases between them. The CDR3 sequence is CASSFGGGRGNQPQHF. In nucleotides, the CDR3 is TGTGCCAGCAGCTTCGGGGGGGGGCGCGGCAATCAGCCCCAGCATTTT.

The CDR3, as DNA: TGTGCCATTGAACTAGCGAGGTCTGGTGAGCAGTTCTTC. This codes for CAIELARSGEQFF. The V call is TRBV7-9, the J call TRBJ2-1; 7 bases align to TRBD2. V lost 10 bases, J lost 9 bases, and 12 bases stayed unmatched. CDR3 size: 13 residues. The germline gives CDR1 SEHNR, CDR2 FQNEAQ (reference sequence).

This clonotype occurred a few times. No conserved phenylalanine or tryptophan is present at the end of the CDR3, so a read error is the likely explanation. No DNA is shown, since the ends of the CDR3 on it are uncertain; the CDR3 is the one TCRdb lists. The J gene is TRBJ2-7, the V gene TRBV12-3 or TRBV12-4; the listed D gene, TRBD2, was not tested against the DNA. Including both end residues, the CDR3 is 13 amino acids long. Here the CDR3 reads CASSLGLAGEGES.

The chain recombines TRBV12-3 or TRBV12-4 with TRBJ2-7, with TRBD2 matching over 8 bases. Germline trimming cut 5 bases from V and 7 bases from J; bases unmatched to any gene: 13. This CDR3 region has 15 residues. The CDR3 DNA sequence: TGTGCCAGCAGTCGGGGTAGCGGGGCCCTAGGTGAGCAGTACTTC. This codes for CASSRGSGALGEQYF.

This clonotype showed up just a few times. This chain uses TRBV7-2 with TRBJ2-7; maybe TRBD1 (6 bases). Germline V lookup: CDR1 SGHTA, CDR2 FQGNSA. Between the trimmed V and J ends, which lost 2 bases and 0 bases, there was a span of 11 bases. This CDR3 contains 15 residues. The CDR3 sequence is CASSLNRVSSYEQYF. Written as DNA, the CDR3 is TGTGCCAGCAGCTTAAACAGGGTGAGCTCCTACGAGCAGTACTTC.

The sample holds a few counts of this clonotype. This chain joins TRBV4-1 and TRBJ2-7, with 7 nucleotides matching TRBD2. Germline CDR1 and CDR2: MGHRA and YSYEKL. CDR3 length: 16 amino acids. V was pared by 1 base and J by 9 bases, with 15 bases of the junction left unmatched. CDR3 DNA: TGCGCCAGCAGCCAAGGTGCTAGCGGCGCTTCTTATGGGCAGTACTTC. Its translation: CASSQGASGASYGQYF.

This clonotype was counted ten times or more. The J gene is TRBJ2-2, the V gene TRBV7-3; D is perhaps TRBD1 (5 bases). V shed 1 base and J shed 5 bases, with 17 bases lying between them. In germline, CDR1 is SGHTA, CDR2 FQGTGA. This CDR3 is built from 17 residues. The CDR3, as DNA: TGTGCCAGCAGCTTAAAAGGGGCGCGGCCTGGGACCGGGGAGCTGTTTTTT. Amino acids: CASSLKGARPGTGELFF.

This clonotype was seen a few times. This chain joins TRBV3-1 and TRBJ1-2; D is ambiguous. Trimming took off 5 bases at V and 8 bases at J, with 9 bases between the two ends. Germline V gene data show CDR1 as LGHDT and CDR2 as YNNKEL (reference sequence). The CDR3 spans 11 residues. The CDR3, as DNA: TGTGCCAGCAGCAACGGAAACGGCTACACCTTC. This encodes CASSNGNGYTF.

The J gene is TRBJ1-4, the V gene TRBV5-5; no definite D call. The CDR3 extends over 13 amino acids. CDR1 SGHKS and CDR2 YYEKEE come from the germline V gene (reference sequence). The V end lost 5 bases, the J end lost 2 bases, and 7 bases lay between the germline ends. CDR3 sequence reads: CASRSRTNEKLFF. The CDR3 region has the DNA TGTGCCAGCAGATCGCGGACTAATGAAAAACTGTTTTTT.

V usage is TRBV5-1 and J usage is TRBJ2-3; D might be TRBD2 (5 bases). The germline V gene has CDR1 SGHRS and CDR2 YFSETQ. The V end was cut by 3 bases, the J end by 2 bases, with 16 bases between. This CDR3 is 16 amino acids long. The CDR3 nucleotides are TGCGCCAGCAGCTGGCTGGGGAGAGTTCCCACAGATACGCAGTATTTT. This encodes CASSWLGRVPTDTQYF.

A few counts support this clonotype. This chain joins TRBV7-9 and TRBJ2-1, with 10 bases aligning to TRBD2. Germline V gene data show CDR1 as SEHNR and CDR2 as FQNEAQ (reference sequence). The CDR3 spans 17 residues. V trimming: 7 bases; J trimming: 0 bases; junction bases outside the gene matches: 9. The CDR3 region has the DNA TGTGCCAGCAACCAACCTCTAGCGGGAGTCTCCTACAATGAGCAGTTCTTC. Its protein product is CASNQPLAGVSYNEQFF.